The 22 T cell receptor beta chains below come from one sample, sequenced in a study of early T cells in non-severe SARS-CoV-2 infection. Using its own MiXCR run on the 5' RACE reads, TCRdb lists one record per CDR3 protein. Found here are approximately 84,000 distinct CDR3 sequences, about 16% of them singletons; the top ten hold less than 7%. The specimen sequenced was whole blood. These receptors all come from an adult who was a healthcare worker with PCR-confirmed SARS-CoV-2 infection or an uninfected control (not recorded which).

Only a few counts were recorded for this clonotype. The gene calls are TRBV12-3 or TRBV12-4 and TRBJ2-2; possibly TRBD2 for D (5 bases). V lost 0 bases to trimming and J lost 6 bases, with 11 bases between them. CDR3 length: 15 amino acids. This CDR3 is CASSLARLASGELFF. In nucleotides, the CDR3 is TGTGCCAGCAGTTTAGCGCGGCTAGCCTCCGGGGAGCTGTTTTTT.

This clonotype occurred a few times. The genes are TRBV5-6 and TRBJ2-6; D might be TRBD2 (5 bases). Looked up from germline, CDR1 is SGHDT and CDR2 is YYEEEE. This CDR3 is 16 amino acids long. Trimming stripped 0 bases from V and 1 base from J, with 8 bases between. This chain's CDR3 is CASSLGEWSGANVLTF. The CDR3 nucleotides read TGTGCCAGCAGCTTGGGGGAGTGGTCTGGGGCCAACGTCCTGACTTTC.

The V gene is TRBV28, the J gene TRBJ1-2; TRBD1 matches 7 bases. CDR1 and CDR2 (germline): MDHEN, SYDVKM. This CDR3 contains 12 residues. The V and J ends lost 6 bases and 8 bases, in that order; junction bases with no gene match: 6. This chain's CDR3 is CASRTGAPGYTF. CDR3 DNA: TGTGCCAGCAGAACAGGGGCGCCCGGCTACACCTTC.

This clonotype has ten or more counts. V gene TRBV6-1 combines with J gene TRBJ2-3; unclear D gene. V was pared by 6 bases and J by 0 bases, with 7 bases between. In germline, CDR1 is MNHNS, CDR2 SASEGT. This CDR3 comprises 13 residues. CDR3 protein: CASSLISTDTQYF. CDR3 in DNA: TGTGCCAGCAGCTTGATTAGCACAGATACGCAGTATTTT.

In its sample, this clonotype was seen many times. This chain joins TRBV27 and TRBJ2-7; D assignment may be TRBD1 or TRBD2 (6 bases each). The V gene lost 0 bases and the J gene lost 6 bases, with 9 bases spanning the gap. Germline V lookup: CDR1 MNHEY, CDR2 SMNVEV (reference sequence). The CDR3 covers 13 residues. The CDR3 loop is CASSLSGGGEQYF. Here the CDR3 DNA reads TGTGCCAGCAGTTTATCCGGAGGGGGCGAGCAGTACTTC.

This clonotype was observed at least ten times. This chain connects TRBV6-2 or TRBV6-3 to TRBJ2-1; tentatively, D is TRBD2 (5 bases). Germline V gene sequence: CDR1 MNHEY, CDR2 SVGEGT. V was shortened by 2 bases and J by 12 bases, with 14 bases between the two germline ends. The CDR3 length is 13 residues. The CDR3 DNA follows: TGTGCCAGCAGTTACCCCCAGACTACGGGGCAGTTCTTC. Its translation is CASSYPQTTGQFF.

The chain links TRBV3-1 to TRBJ2-4; tentatively, D is TRBD1 (5 bases). V was shortened by 0 bases and J by 7 bases, with 13 bases between the two germline ends. The CDR3 runs 15 residues. The germline V gene has CDR1 LGHDT and CDR2 YNNKEL (reference sequence). Here the CDR3 DNA reads TGTGCCAGCAGCCAAGATAGTGGGGCGGCGAACATTCAGTACTTC. Protein sequence: CASSQDSGAANIQYF.

This clonotype was picked up a small number of times. The chain recombines TRBV7-9 with TRBJ2-5; D remains unclear. V was shortened by 3 bases and J by 5 bases, with 16 bases between the two germline ends. Germline assignment: CDR1 SEHNR and CDR2 FQNEAQ (reference sequence). The CDR3 runs to 15 residues. CDR3 amino acids: CASSFDLAGRETQYF. In DNA form, the CDR3 reads TGTGCCAGCAGCTTCGACCTTGCCGGTCGGGAGACCCAGTACTTC.

This clonotype was recorded at least ten times. This chain links TRBV7-9 with TRBJ2-7; no definite D call. This CDR3 is built from 14 residues. Between the trimmed V and J ends, which lost 5 bases and 3 bases, there was a span of 14 bases. Germline CDR1 is SEHNR and CDR2 is FQNEAQ (reference sequence). DNA of the CDR3: TGTGCCAGCAGCGCTTCCCGGTTAAACTACGAGCAGTACTTC. It encodes CASSASRLNYEQYF.

This clonotype was seen many times. The CDR3 reads CASSFAYEQYF. Written as DNA, the CDR3 is TGTGCCAGCAGCTTTGCCTACGAGCAGTACTTC. The V and J genes are TRBV28 and TRBJ2-7, with D hard to call. The CDR3 is 11 residues long. The V end lost 6 bases, the J end lost 2 bases, and 5 bases lay between the germline ends. Germline values: CDR1 MDHEN, CDR2 SYDVKM.

This clonotype showed up just a few times. This chain connects TRBV7-9 to TRBJ2-3, with D possibly matching TRBD1 (6 bases). The V end was cut by 10 bases, the J end by 2 bases, with 13 bases between. The CDR3 loop spans 13 amino acids. Looked up from germline, CDR1 is SEHNR and CDR2 is FQNEAQ (reference sequence). CDR3 bases: TGTGCCACCACAGGGCGGAACACAGATACGCAGTATTTT. Its translation: CATTGRNTDTQYF. Supplemented by reference TRBV7-9 and TRBJ2-3, the full variable domain reads DTGVSQNPRHKITKRGQNVTFRCDPISEHNRLYWYRQTLGQGPEFLTYFQNEAQLEKSRLLSDRFSAERPKGSFSTLEIQRTEQGDSAMYLCATTGRNTDTQYFGPGTRLTVL.

This clonotype was found a few times. This chain joins TRBV28 and TRBJ2-5, with a tentative D call TRBD2 (6 bases). Germline V gene sequence: CDR1 MDHEN, CDR2 SYDVKM. The CDR3 has 11 residues. V was pared by 8 bases and J by 7 bases, with 11 bases between. In DNA, the CDR3 is TGTGCCAGCGGAGTGCGGGGGACCCAGTACTTC. This gives the protein CASGVRGTQYF.

This clonotype has a count of ten or more. The chain recombines TRBV12-3 or TRBV12-4 with TRBJ1-1; TRBD1 might be the D (5 bases). This CDR3 is built from 15 residues. V lost 2 bases to trimming and J lost 1 base, with 11 bases between them. CDR3 nucleotides: TGTGCCAGCAGTTTACAGTTGGGGGGGAACACTGAAGCTTTCTTT. It specifies CASSLQLGGNTEAFF.

This clonotype was detected many times. The V call is TRBV2, the J call TRBJ2-3, with D uncertain. The germline V gene encodes CDR1 SNHLY and CDR2 FYNNEI. This CDR3 has 14 amino acids. V was shortened by 7 bases and J by 7 bases, with 18 bases between the two germline ends. The CDR3 DNA sequence: TGTGCCAGCAAGGCTCAACCGTTACAGAATACGCAGTATTTT. Translating gives CASKAQPLQNTQYF.

With regard to this clonotype: Sequence at one end of the junction differs from germline and may be a read error. This sequence joins TRBV7-9 and TRBJ2-2, with a possible D match to TRBD1 (6 bases). CDR3 length: 17 residues. CDR1 SEHNR and CDR2 FQNEAQ come from the germline V gene (reference sequence). CDR3 coding DNA: TGTGCCACCAGCCCGGGGTGGGGACAACCGAACACCGGGGAGCTGTTTTTT. Translating gives CATSPGWGQPNTGELFF. The whole variable domain, remainder taken from reference TRBV7-9 and TRBJ2-2, is DTGVSQNPRHKITKRGQNVTFRCDPISEHNRLYWYRQTLGQGPEFLTYFQNEAQLEKSRLLSDRFSAERPKGSFSTLEIQRTEQGDSAMYLCATSPGWGQPNTGELFFGEGSRLTVL.

This clonotype was seen many times. The chain combines TRBV29-1 with TRBJ2-1; TRBD2 is a possible D gene (5 bases). V lost 6 bases to trimming and J lost 0 bases, with 12 bases between them. The CDR3 runs to 14 residues. From germline, CDR1 is SQVTM and CDR2 ANQGSEA. In nucleotides, the CDR3 is TGCAGCGTCGGCGGGTTGAGCTCCTACAATGAGCAGTTCTTC. Translating gives CSVGGLSSYNEQFF.

This clonotype came up many times. This chain links TRBV20-1 with TRBJ2-7; 8 bases align to TRBD2. Germline values: CDR1 DFQATT, CDR2 SNEGSKA (reference sequence). V lost 1 base to trimming and J lost 6 bases; unmatched junction nucleotides: 8. This CDR3 is 14 amino acids long. The DNA for the CDR3 is TGCAGTGCTAGAGTACTAGCGGCTACGTTCGAGCAGTACTTC. As protein: CSARVLAATFEQYF.

The V call is TRBV6-6, the J call TRBJ1-6, with D hard to call. V lost 3 bases to trimming and J lost 6 bases, with 9 bases between them. The germline V gene encodes CDR1 MNHNY and CDR2 SVGAGI (reference sequence). The CDR3 consists of 14 residues. CDR3 sequence reads: CASSYRNRNSPLHF. CDR3 coding DNA: TGTGCCAGCAGTTATAGGAATCGTAATTCACCCCTCCACTTT.

This clonotype was counted many times. V and J are TRBV24-1 and TRBJ2-2, with a tentative D call TRBD1 (5 bases). This CDR3 has 17 residues. V was clipped by 1 base and J by 2 bases, with 13 bases between them. CDR1 KGHDR and CDR2 SFDVKD come from the germline V gene. The chain's CDR3 is CATSDFTTQGNTGELFF. DNA of the CDR3: TGTGCCACCAGTGATTTTACAACGCAGGGAAACACCGGGGAGCTGTTTTTT.

This clonotype was seen ten or more times. The chain employs TRBV10-2 and TRBJ2-7; 7 bases match TRBD2. CDR3 size: 14 residues. With V trimmed by 3 bases and J by 2 bases, 4 bases remained unmatched. Germline values: CDR1 WSHSY, CDR2 SAAADI. CDR3 loop: CASSDGGGPYEQYF. CDR3 DNA sequence: TGCGCCAGCAGTGACGGGGGAGGGCCCTACGAGCAGTACTTC.

This clonotype was seen only a few times. The chain links TRBV20-1 to TRBJ1-1; 7 positions agree with TRBD1. This CDR3 spans 14 amino acids. Looked up from germline, CDR1 is DFQATT and CDR2 is SNEGSKA (reference sequence). V lost 6 bases and J lost 1; bases outside the gene matches: 8. CDR3 sequence reads: CSASPAGGNTEAFF. The CDR3 region has the DNA TGCAGTGCCTCGCCTGCAGGGGGGAACACTGAAGCTTTCTTT.

This clonotype was observed a handful of times. The rearrangement uses TRBV28 and TRBJ2-7; TRBD1 agrees at 7 bases. This CDR3 region has 13 residues. Germline assignment: CDR1 MDHEN and CDR2 SYDVKM. The V gene end was trimmed by 2 bases and the J gene end by 6 bases; junction bases not matched to a gene: 4. The CDR3 spells CASSLRNRGEQYF. The CDR3 coding sequence is TGTGCCAGCAGTTTAAGGAACAGGGGCGAGCAGTACTTC.